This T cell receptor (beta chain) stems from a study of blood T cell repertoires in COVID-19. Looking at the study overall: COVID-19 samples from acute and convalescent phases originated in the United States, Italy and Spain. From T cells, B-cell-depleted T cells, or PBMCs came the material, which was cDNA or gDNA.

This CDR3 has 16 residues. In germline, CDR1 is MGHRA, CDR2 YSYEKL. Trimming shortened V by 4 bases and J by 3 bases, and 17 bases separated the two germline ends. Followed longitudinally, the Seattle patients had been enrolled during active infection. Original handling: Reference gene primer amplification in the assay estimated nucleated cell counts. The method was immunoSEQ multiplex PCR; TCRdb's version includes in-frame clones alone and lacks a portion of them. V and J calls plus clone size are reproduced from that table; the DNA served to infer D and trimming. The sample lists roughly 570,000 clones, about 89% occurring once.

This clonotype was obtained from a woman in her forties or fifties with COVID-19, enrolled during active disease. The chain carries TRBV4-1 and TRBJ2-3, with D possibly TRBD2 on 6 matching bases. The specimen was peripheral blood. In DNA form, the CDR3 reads TGCGCCAGCAGCCTCTCTTACCCCGGGGGTACAGATACGCAGTATTTT. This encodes CASSLSYPGGTDTQYF.